Detailed here is one T cell receptor (beta chain). Its antigen remains unknown. A much larger clonotype is one base distant, so this may be a read error. The CDR3 sequence is 14 residues long. The germline V gene has CDR1 MDHEN and CDR2 SYDVKM. Losses at the gene ends were 10 bases for V and 8 bases for J; bases not matched to a gene: 11. This sample is drawn from a study of regulatory T cells in long-lasting Graves disease. Whole-study findings and limits: TRBV28, TRBJ1-2 and TRBJ2-5 were favored in persistent disease.

Arm-PCR of CDR3 regions and iRepertoire HTBI primers were used to build TCR beta libraries. Per the authors' pipeline: The study identified around 62 TRBV and about 14 TRBJ segments across samples. Each CDR3 protein gets one entry after TCRdb re-called the multiplex PCR reads with MiXCR. These V and J calls rely on TCRdb rather than the paper's analysis. The sample yields roughly 420,000 distinct CDR3 sequences, approximately 16% seen once. Indicated time point: newly diagnosed GD, antithyroid drugs for less than 3 months. The TCR library was prepared using RNA isolated from PBMCs. These data also featured in a second study, about T cells in Graves' hyperthyroidism and ophthalmopathy. That work adds: Patients aged 18 to 65 with hyperthyroidism were newly diagnosed, with duration under 2 months.

The chain links TRBV28 to TRBJ2-1; 10 nucleotides match TRBD2. This clonotype was obtained from a woman under 30 with Graves disease. The sequencing used peripheral blood mononuclear cells (PBMCs), collected at new diagnosis, from a patient treated with antithyroid drugs. DNA for the CDR3: TGTGCCAACTCCAAGGCTAGCGGGAGTTATGAGCAGTTCTTC. It is translated as CANSKASGSYEQFF.